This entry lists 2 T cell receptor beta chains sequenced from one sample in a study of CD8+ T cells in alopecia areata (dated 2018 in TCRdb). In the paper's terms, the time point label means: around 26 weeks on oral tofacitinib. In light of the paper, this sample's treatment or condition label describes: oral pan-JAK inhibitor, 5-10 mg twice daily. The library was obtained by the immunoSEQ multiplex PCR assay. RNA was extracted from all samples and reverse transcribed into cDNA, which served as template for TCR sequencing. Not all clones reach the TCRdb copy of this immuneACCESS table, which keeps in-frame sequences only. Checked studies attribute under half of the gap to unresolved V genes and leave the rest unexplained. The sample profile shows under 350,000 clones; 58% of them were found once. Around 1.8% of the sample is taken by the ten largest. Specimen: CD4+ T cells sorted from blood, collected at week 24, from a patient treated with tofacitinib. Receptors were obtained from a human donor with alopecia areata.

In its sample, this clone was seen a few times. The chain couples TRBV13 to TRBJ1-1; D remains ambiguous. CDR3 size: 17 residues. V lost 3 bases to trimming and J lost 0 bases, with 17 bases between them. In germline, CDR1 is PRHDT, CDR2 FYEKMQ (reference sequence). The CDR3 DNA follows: TGTGCCAGCAGCTTGACTAACCGATTCGTCCTGAACACTGAAGCTTTCTTT. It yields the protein CASSLTNRFVLNTEAFF. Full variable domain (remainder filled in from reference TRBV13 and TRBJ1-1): AAGVIQSPRHLIKEKRETATLKCYPIPRHDTVYWYQQGPGQDPQFLISFYEKMQSDKGSIPDRFSAQQFSDYHSELNMSSLELGDSALYFCASSLTNRFVLNTEAFFGQGTRLTVV.

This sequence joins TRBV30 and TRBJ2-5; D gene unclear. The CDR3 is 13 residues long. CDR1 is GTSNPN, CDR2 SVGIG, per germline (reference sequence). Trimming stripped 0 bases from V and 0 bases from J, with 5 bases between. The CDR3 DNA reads TGTGCCTGGAGTGTAAACTACCAAGAGACCCAGTACTTC. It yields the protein CAWSVNYQETQYF.